Below are 23 T cell receptor beta chains sequenced from a single sample in a study of control samples from healthy donors and cancer patients. Clones were sequenced by immunoSEQ multiplex PCR, and TCRdb holds only the in-frame ones, with some missing. The table lists some 79,000 clones, 93% of them singletons. Source material: PBMCs. These receptors originate from a woman aged 40 to 50 with lung cancer.

The genes are TRBV19 and TRBJ2-1, with TRBD2 identical over 11 bases. With 5 bases clipped from V and 4 bases from J, the junction kept 4 bases outside the gene matches. The V gene's germline CDR1 is LNHDA and CDR2 SQIVND (reference sequence). The CDR3 has 15 residues. CDR3 loop: CASSPASGGYNEQFF. The CDR3 bases are TGTGCCAGTAGTCCCGCTAGCGGGGGGTACAATGAGCAGTTCTTC.

The chain employs TRBV12-3 or TRBV12-4 and TRBJ1-1, with no clear D. The CDR3 spans 11 residues. Trimming left V 6 bases short and J 5 bases short, with 7 bases between. CDR3 sequence: CASRLETEAFF. CDR3 nucleotides: TGTGCCAGCAGGCTGGAGACTGAAGCTTTCTTT.

The chain carries TRBV5-6 and TRBJ1-2; D not certain. Germline V gene data show CDR1 as SGHDT and CDR2 as YYEEEE. The CDR3 is 15 amino acids. V was pared by 9 bases and J by 4 bases, with 22 bases between. The CDR3 bases are TGTGCCACCAGTTTGGGCAGTCGCACCCCCTATGGCTACACCTTC. This sequence encodes CATSLGSRTPYGYTF.

This clone has only one observation. The chain has TRBV2 and TRBJ1-5; D is uncertain. Trimming took 3 bases from V and 4 from J, leaving 10 bases between them. The V gene's germline CDR1 is SNHLY and CDR2 FYNNEI. This CDR3 is built from 14 residues. The CDR3 DNA is TGTGCCAGCAGTGAGATCAGCGTGAATCAGCCCCAGCATTTT. This translates into CASSEISVNQPQHF. The full variable domain, completed using reference TRBV2 and TRBJ1-5, is EPEVTQTPSHQVTQMGQEVILRCVPISNHLYFYWYRQILGQKVEFLVSFYNNEISEKSEIFDDQFSVERPDGSNFTLKIRSTKLEDSAMYFCASSEISVNQPQHFGDGTRLSIL.

The chain couples TRBV19 to TRBJ1-6; TRBD1 matches 7 bases. This CDR3 comprises 14 residues. Germline V gene data show CDR1 as LNHDA and CDR2 as SQIVND (reference sequence). Unmatched junction bases numbered 6, after V lost 10 bases and J lost 3 bases. Written as DNA, the CDR3 is TGTGCCACCCATAGACAGGGCTATAATTCACCCCTCCACTTT. Translated, it gives CATHRQGYNSPLHF.

This chain uses TRBV12-3 or TRBV12-4 with TRBJ1-2, with 8 bases aligning to TRBD1. J lost 2 bases, V lost 6 bases, and 2 bases had no gene match. There are 13 residues in the CDR3. The CDR3 DNA sequence: TGTGCCAGCAGACCAGGGGGCAACTATGGCTACACCTTC. This encodes CASRPGGNYGYTF.

The chain uses TRBV27 and TRBJ2-7; no clear D. Germline V gene data show CDR1 as MNHEY and CDR2 as SMNVEV (reference sequence). This CDR3 has 11 residues. Trimming took off 4 bases at V and 0 bases at J, with 1 base between the two ends. The CDR3 is CASSYSYEQYF. In DNA form, the CDR3 reads TGTGCCAGCAGTTACTCCTACGAGCAGTACTTC.

The chain employs TRBV6-5 and TRBJ2-5; 10 nucleotides align to TRBD2. Trimming cost V 2 bases and J 4 bases; bases outside gene matches: 1. The CDR3 is made up of 14 amino acids. Germline-derived CDR1 and CDR2 are MNHEY and SVGAGI. CDR3 bases: TGTGCCAGCAGTTACATAGCGGGGGGAGAGACCCAGTACTTC. It translates to CASSYIAGGETQYF.

This chain joins TRBV18 and TRBJ1-6, with 11 positions matching TRBD1. The V and J ends lost 3 bases and 6 bases, in that order; junction bases with no gene match: 16. The germline gives CDR1 KGHSH, CDR2 LQKENI. This CDR3 contains 20 residues. The CDR3 nucleotides read TGTGCCAGCTCACCTGGCTGGGACAGGGGGTCCCGCTATGGTAATTCACCCCTCCACTTT. Its translation is CASSPGWDRGSRYGNSPLHF.

The chain has TRBV15 and TRBJ2-7, with D unclear. The CDR3 length is 16 residues. Trimming took off 2 bases at V and 5 bases at J, with 19 bases between the two ends. The germline V gene encodes CDR1 LNHNV and CDR2 YYDKDF (reference sequence). For the CDR3, the DNA is TGTGCCACCAGCAGACTTAGGGAATTTTATGCCCACGAGCAGTACTTC. It translates to CATSRLREFYAHEQYF.

This chain joins TRBV2 and TRBJ2-1; TRBD1 matches 7 bases. The germline gives CDR1 SNHLY, CDR2 FYNNEI. This CDR3 has 13 residues. V trimming: 5 bases; J trimming: 4 bases; junction bases outside the gene matches: 2. CDR3 residues: CASSSDRYNEQFF. CDR3 in DNA: TGTGCCAGCAGTTCGGACAGGTACAATGAGCAGTTCTTC.

The chain is built from TRBV19 and TRBJ2-2; 8 bases line up with TRBD1. This CDR3 contains 13 residues. Germline-derived CDR1 and CDR2 are LNHDA and SQIVND (reference sequence). J was trimmed by 6 bases and V by 9 bases; bases with no gene match: 6. CDR3 nucleotide sequence: TGTGCCAGCGTTCAGGGGGCGGCCGGGGAGCTGTTTTTT. The encoded protein is CASVQGAAGELFF. Together with reference TRBV19 and TRBJ2-2, the CDR3 gives the full variable domain: DGGITQSPKYLFRKEGQNVTLSCEQNLNHDAMYWYRQDPGQGLRLIYYSQIVNDFQKGDIAEGYSVSREKKESFPLTVTSAQKNPTAFYLCASVQGAAGELFFGEGSRLTVL.

The rearrangement links TRBV6-5 to TRBJ2-7, with TRBD1 matching 9 bases. V shed 11 bases and J 1 base; nucleotides not matched to a gene: 6. CDR1 is MNHEY, CDR2 SVGAGI, per germline. The CDR3 length is 13 residues. The CDR3 sequence is CAGRDRDSYEQYF. CDR3 sequence (DNA): TGTGCCGGCCGGGACAGGGATTCCTACGAGCAGTACTTC.

The V and J genes are TRBV3-1 (or the pseudogene TRBV3-2) and TRBJ2-7; no firm D call. The CDR3 extends over 15 amino acids. The V gene's germline CDR1 is LGHDT and CDR2 YNNKEL (reference sequence). Trimming left V 0 bases short and J 6 bases short, with 15 bases between. The CDR3 spells CASSQDNVIGREQYF. The CDR3 DNA sequence: TGTGCCAGCAGCCAAGATAATGTAATCGGGCGCGAGCAGTACTTC.

The V call is TRBV5-1, the J call TRBJ2-7; the match to TRBD1 covers 8 bases. Germline assignment: CDR1 SGHRS and CDR2 YFSETQ. J was trimmed by 2 bases and V by 2 bases; bases with no gene match: 3. The CDR3 is 14 residues long. Here the CDR3 reads CASSFGTGPYEQYF. Written as DNA, the CDR3 is TGCGCCAGCAGCTTCGGGACAGGTCCCTACGAGCAGTACTTC.

This chain links TRBV3-1 (or the pseudogene TRBV3-2) with TRBJ2-1, with D possibly being TRBD1 or TRBD2 (5 bases each). The length of the CDR3 is 14 residues. V lost 3 bases, J lost 8 bases, and 14 bases lay in between. The germline CDR1 and CDR2 sequences are LGHDT and YNNKEL (reference sequence). DNA for the CDR3: TGTGCCAGCAGCCATACCCGGGGCCCCCATGAGCAGTTCTTC. Translating it yields CASSHTRGPHEQFF.

The chain carries TRBV5-4 and TRBJ2-1; 10 nucleotides line up with TRBD2. Trimming removed 2 bases from V and 7 bases from J; junction bases left unmatched: 6. This CDR3 is built from 15 residues. Germline V gene lookup returns CDR1 SGHNT and CDR2 YYREEE (reference sequence). The CDR3 DNA reads as TGTGCCAGCAGCTTCAGCACTAGCGGGGCGAATGAGCAGTTCTTC. Protein product: CASSFSTSGANEQFF.

J is TRBJ1-2 and V is TRBV3-1 (or the pseudogene TRBV3-2); a possible D gene is TRBD1 (5 bases). V was pared by 0 bases and J by 8 bases, with 10 bases between. The CDR3 has 13 amino acids. In germline, CDR1 is LGHDT, CDR2 YNNKEL (reference sequence). The CDR3: CASSQDHGGGYTF. The CDR3 nucleotides are TGTGCCAGCAGCCAAGATCACGGGGGGGGCTACACCTTC.

The gene calls are TRBV4-1 and TRBJ1-1; D not certain. The CDR3 extends over 16 amino acids. Per germline, CDR1 MGHRA and CDR2 YSYEKL. The V end was cut by 0 bases, the J end by 10 bases, with 21 bases between. The CDR3 spells CASSQDGVYSGASAFF. The CDR3 nucleotides read TGCGCCAGCAGCCAAGATGGGGTATATTCAGGTGCTTCAGCTTTCTTT.

The chain uses TRBV7-8 and TRBJ2-1, with D maybe TRBD1 (6 bases). The CDR3 consists of 12 residues. Germline V CDR1 and CDR2: SGHVS, FQNEAQ. V was trimmed by 5 bases and J by 12 bases, leaving 14 bases between them. Here the CDR3 DNA reads TGTGCCAGCAGCGCTACAGGGCCGGGGCAGTTCTTC. Amino acids: CASSATGPGQFF.

Notes on this clone: The sample has other DNA sequences that encode this CDR3 too. The J gene is TRBJ1-3, the V gene TRBV6-1; possible D gene TRBD1, 5 bases. V was trimmed by 0 bases and J by 4 bases, leaving 7 bases between them. This CDR3 is 14 amino acids long. Germline CDR1 reads MNHNS; CDR2 reads SASEGT. The CDR3 region is CASSEAGAGNTIYF. CDR3 DNA sequence: TGTGCCAGCAGTGAAGCAGGGGCGGGAAACACCATATATTTT.

The CDR3 bases are TGCGCCAGCAGCCCGGCGGGGTCCCACAATGAGCAGTTCTTC. It specifies CASSPAGSHNEQFF. This chain uses TRBV5-1 with TRBJ2-1; a possible D gene is TRBD2 (6 bases). The CDR3 spans 14 residues. Germline lookup yields CDR1 SGHRS and CDR2 YFSETQ. Trimming left V 4 bases short and J 5 bases short, with 13 bases between.

The rearrangement uses TRBV6-6 and TRBJ1-4; no clear D gene. There are 16 residues in the CDR3. V gave up 5 bases and J gave up 7 bases, with 20 bases separating them. Per germline, CDR1 MNHNY and CDR2 SVGAGI (reference sequence). The CDR3: CASSRIAGPDSEKLFF. In DNA, the CDR3 is TGTGCCAGCAGTCGAATTGCGGGCCCCGATAGTGAAAAACTGTTTTTT.